This T cell receptor (beta chain) was identified in a study of breast tumors, draining lymph nodes, adjacent tissues. The CDR3 spans 16 residues. The germline CDR1 and CDR2 sequences are KGHSH and LQKENI. Trimming cost V 2 bases and J 8 bases; bases outside gene matches: 11. One entry per CDR3 protein, called by TCRdb with MiXCR from the multiplex PCR reads. The sample lists 17,000 or so distinct CDR3 sequences, roughly 64% seen once, with more than 15% in the top ten. This clonotype was seen ten or more times. This sequence was found in a female donor with breast cancer. Some clones in this sample may be carry-over from other donors' samples. Input material: tumor-adjacent breast tissue. This chain connects TRBV18 to TRBJ1-5, with 8 bases matching TRBD1. The CDR3 spells CASSPIPIGTGKPQHF. The CDR3 DNA reads as TGTGCCAGCTCACCAATACCGATCGGGACAGGCAAGCCCCAGCATTTT.